This paragraph covers one T cell receptor (beta chain) sequence. It lacks a known antigen. One base away there is no much larger clone; base qualities are not given. The data originate from a study of blood T cell repertoires in COVID-19 (dated by TCRdb to 2018 to 2020). In the study overall: The collaborator samples originated in the United States, Italy and Spain and spanned the acute and convalescent phases of COVID-19. The repertoires were made available in a free public database intended to serve as a resource for research on the immune response to SARS-CoV-2. HLA class I and class II types, where available, came from metadata supplied by the sample provider rather than from assay-based typing. Nearly every sample came with metadata listing a de-identified subject ID, COVID-19 status, age in years and sex. The prospective study material was composed of cDNA or gDNA derived from T cells, B-cell-depleted T cells, or PBMCs. The samples were drawn from the first 160 participants of the ongoing ImmuneRACE study and from 950 to 1,500 subjects provided by 6 global collaborators. Subjects who had been exposed to COVID-19, were actively infected with it, or had recovered from it provided the deeply sampled blood TCRbeta repertoires that made up the dataset.

Whole blood was collected in K2EDTA tubes by collaborating institutions according to the institutions' own protocols. For TCRbeta analysis, collaborator samples were shipped as frozen whole blood, as isolated PBMCs, or as DNA extracted from either sample type. Overall study results and their limits: Clinical and demographic metadata were provided uncurated, with the amount varying by source and participant.

TCRbeta CDR3 regions were amplified from genomic DNA by means of the immunoSEQ Assay, a bias-controlled multiplex PCR. The original methods were these. The number of nucleated cells in each sample was estimated from the amplification of reference gene primers within the assay. To quantify the absolute abundance of each unique TCRbeta CDR3 rearrangement, sequence reads were collapsed and filtered. For each sample, productive Simpson clonality was calculated as the square root of Simpson's diversity index over productive rearrangements. TCRdb's version of the immuneACCESS table is confined to in-frame rearrangements and falls short of the full clone set. An unresolved V gene accounts for under half of the shortfall where checked; the remainder is of unknown origin. V, J and clone size were drawn from that table, and D and trimming were deduced from the DNA. For this sample there are about 330,000 clones; about four fifths appear just once. The ten most abundant clones make up approximately 1.3% of the sample.

The CDR3 goes from the cysteine to the phenylalanine over 16 residues. Just the 48-base CDR3 DNA is kept, in frame starting at base 1. The CDR1 and CDR2 encoded by the germline V gene are KGHSH and LQKENI. The junction shows trimming of 8 bases on V and 5 bases on J, and the gene matches do not reach 13 bases of it. The source is a woman in her fifties or sixties with acute or convalescent COVID-19. The chain employs TRBV18 and TRBJ2-1, with 9 middle bases fitting TRBD1. Material for sequencing was peripheral blood. Here the CDR3 is given as CASPRVDRGDDNEQFF. The DNA sequence is TGTGCCAGCCCGAGGGTGGACAGGGGAGACGACAATGAGCAGTTCTTC.